This note documents a single TCR beta chain sequence. Its antigen is as yet unknown. These data belong to a study of B cell selection in AIRE deficiency. The sorted conventional CD4 T cells were gated as CD4+CD127+. Repertoires were generated with immunoSEQ multiplex PCR, while TCRdb's copy carries only in-frame clones and drops some. The data hold tens of thousands of clones, with less than 98% observed a single time. This CDR3 contains 16 residues. The V and J ends lost 1 base and 0 bases respectively, with 10 bases between them. The V gene's germline CDR1 is KGHSY and CDR2 FQNENV. The study's findings and limits: Of around 3,700 shared Treg TCRbeta sequences, under 40% were healthy-donor-only and around 8.7% patient-only.

The chain carries TRBV16 and TRBJ2-1; D not certain. The receptor was derived from a human donor with AIRE deficiency. The sequenced sample was conventional CD4+ T cells sorted from PBMCs. CDR3 in DNA: TGTGCCAGCAGCCAATTTTACGAACTCTCCTACAATGAGCAGTTCTTC. Encoded protein: CASSQFYELSYNEQFF.